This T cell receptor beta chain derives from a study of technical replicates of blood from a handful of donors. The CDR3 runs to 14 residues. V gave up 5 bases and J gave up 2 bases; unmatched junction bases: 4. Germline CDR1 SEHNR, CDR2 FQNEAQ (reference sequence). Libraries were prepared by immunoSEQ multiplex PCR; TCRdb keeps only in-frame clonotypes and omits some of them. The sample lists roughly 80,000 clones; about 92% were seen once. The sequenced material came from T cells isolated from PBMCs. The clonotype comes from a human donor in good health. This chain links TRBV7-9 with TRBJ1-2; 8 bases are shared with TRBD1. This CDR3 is CASSPQGANYGYTF. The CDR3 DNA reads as TGTGCCAGCAGCCCCCAGGGGGCAAACTATGGCTACACCTTC.